This T cell receptor beta chain was obtained from a study of T cells in Graves' hyperthyroidism and ophthalmopathy. Looked up from germline, CDR1 is LGHDT and CDR2 is YNNKEL (reference sequence). The CDR3 length is 16 residues. V lost 0 bases to trimming and J lost 6 bases, with 17 bases between them. TCR beta CDR3 regions were amplified from RNA transcripts. HTBI primers were the set used in a first-round RT-PCR of the TCR CDR3. TCRdb itself ran the multiplex PCR reads through MiXCR, one entry per CDR3 protein. The sample records hundreds of thousands of distinct CDR3 sequences, 15% to 20% being singletons. As regards this clonotype: A much larger clone sits a single nucleotide away, making a read error possible.

Sequencing was done on a sample of blood. The receptor comes from a woman aged 55-75 years with Graves' ophthalmopathy. The chain carries TRBV3-1 and TRBJ1-2; D unclear. CDR3 bases: TGTGCCAGCAGCCAAGATCTATGGGAAGGGAGGAATGGCTACACCTTC. Translation gives CASSQDLWEGRNGYTF.